The 9 T cell receptor beta chains listed next were all sequenced from one sample in a study of T cell responses to AZD1222 COVID-19 vaccine. TCRdb's copy holds only in-frame clones and misses some; the assay was immunoSEQ multiplex PCR. The sample lists 130,000 or so clones, around 84% occurring once. The starting material was peripheral blood, obtained on day 0 of AZD1222 vaccination. These receptors were taken from an adult in good health.

The chain employs TRBV28 and TRBJ2-7; tentative D call: TRBD2 (5 bases). Germline assignment: CDR1 MDHEN and CDR2 SYDVKM. The CDR3 has 18 amino acids. V lost 6 bases and J 0 bases, leaving 24 bases between the germline ends. CDR3 loop: CASRAGNINAPTSYEQYF. For the CDR3, the DNA is TGTGCCAGCAGGGCCGGGAATATCAACGCTCCTACCTCCTACGAGCAGTACTTC. Drawing the rest from reference TRBV28 and TRBJ2-7, the complete variable domain is DVKVTQSSRYLVKRTGEKVFLECVQDMDHENMFWYRQDPGLGLRLIYFSYDVKMKEKGDIPEGYSVSREKKERFSLILESASTNQTSMYLCASRAGNINAPTSYEQYFGPGTRLTVT.

The J gene is TRBJ2-2, the V gene TRBV7-9, with 7 bases identical to TRBD2. The CDR3 is 14 residues long. The ends lost 4 bases at V and 6 bases at J; junction bases unmatched: 5. Germline V gives CDR1 SEHNR, CDR2 FQNEAQ (reference sequence). The CDR3 DNA reads as TGTGCCAGCAGCTCCCGGGGGGTCCCCGGGGAGCTGTTTTTT. Translated: CASSSRGVPGELFF.

The gene calls are TRBV6-5 and TRBJ1-4; D not certain. The germline V gene encodes CDR1 MNHEY and CDR2 SVGAGI. V was trimmed by 2 bases and J by 5 bases, leaving 15 bases between them. The CDR3 is made up of 16 amino acids. This CDR3 reads CASSYPSSASNEKLFF. CDR3 sequence (DNA): TGTGCCAGCAGTTACCCCTCTAGTGCGTCGAATGAAAAACTGTTTTTT.

The chain has TRBV5-1 and TRBJ2-1; D is unclear. The CDR3 spans 14 residues. V lost 1 base and J 4 bases, leaving 9 bases between the germline ends. Germline CDR1 and CDR2: SGHRS and YFSETQ. The CDR3 here is CASSLLVGYNEQFF. DNA for the CDR3: TGCGCCAGCAGCTTGTTAGTGGGTTACAATGAGCAGTTCTTC.

The chain has TRBV7-2 and TRBJ1-2; D not resolved. Germline V gene sequence: CDR1 SGHTA, CDR2 FQGNSA. The V end lost 5 bases, the J end lost 1 base, and 20 bases lay between the germline ends. The CDR3 sequence is 17 residues long. This CDR3 reads CASSPSHPTSFNYGYTF. In DNA form, the CDR3 reads TGTGCCAGCAGCCCCAGCCACCCCACATCCTTTAACTATGGCTACACCTTC.

This chain joins TRBV29-1 and TRBJ1-1; D gene unclear. This CDR3 comprises 11 residues. Trimming pared 4 bases from V and 3 bases from J, leaving 6 bases between. From germline, CDR1 is SQVTM and CDR2 ANQGSEA. The CDR3: CSVVIHTEAFF. In DNA, the CDR3 is TGCAGCGTTGTTATCCACACTGAAGCTTTCTTT.

CDR3 DNA: TGTGCCAGCTCACCACCGGGTAGGCAGGGAGCCACCGGGGAGCTGTTTTTT. Protein product: CASSPPGRQGATGELFF. J is TRBJ2-2 and V is TRBV18, with D tentatively TRBD1 or TRBD2 (5 bases each). The CDR3 totals 17 residues. Trimming took 0 bases from V and 4 from J, leaving 15 bases between them. The germline CDR1 and CDR2 sequences are KGHSH and LQKENI.

The CDR3 sequence: CASTRDAGYGYTF. The CDR3 bases are TGTGCCAGCACCCGGGACGCAGGGTATGGCTACACCTTC. The chain carries TRBV28 and TRBJ1-2, with D perhaps matching TRBD1 (5 bases). Germline CDR1 MDHEN, CDR2 SYDVKM. V dropped 7 bases and J dropped 5 bases, with 14 bases sitting between them. CDR3 length: 13 amino acids.

The V call is TRBV9, the J call TRBJ2-2; perhaps TRBD1 as D (6 bases). CDR3 length: 16 amino acids. In germline, CDR1 is SGDLS, CDR2 YYNGEE. V was trimmed by 4 bases and J by 4 bases, leaving 17 bases between them. CDR3: CASSPEQGRGTGELFF. The CDR3 DNA sequence: TGTGCCAGCAGCCCAGAGCAGGGCAGGGGCACCGGGGAGCTGTTTTTT.